Below are 13 T cell receptor beta chains sequenced from a single sample in a study of cytomegalovirus exposure and HLA in healthy donors. The PCR made use of 60 Vbeta and 13 Jbeta primers. Libraries were prepared by immunoSEQ multiplex PCR; TCRdb keeps only in-frame clonotypes and omits some of them. Of about 150,000 clones listed, 70% to 80% are singletons. Sequenced material: PBMCs. These receptors all come from a male donor in good health and CMV-seronegative.

The chain is built from TRBV9 and TRBJ2-7; D is perhaps TRBD1 (5 bases). Per the germline V gene, CDR1 is SGDLS and CDR2 is YYNGEE. Trimming left V 0 bases short and J 6 bases short, with 10 bases between. The CDR3 is 13 residues long. In DNA, the CDR3 is TGTGCCAGCAGCGTAGAACTCCAGGGCGAGCAGTACTTC. Residues: CASSVELQGEQYF.

The rearrangement links TRBV25-1 to TRBJ2-2; TRBD1 matches at 8 bases. After removal of 11 bases from V and 5 bases from J, the junction contained 13 bases not matched to a gene. CDR3 size: 15 residues. Germline CDR1 is MGHDK and CDR2 is SYGVNS. This CDR3 is CALLRGTGRTGELFF. In DNA, the CDR3 is TGTGCCCTTCTCCGTGGGACAGGCAGGACCGGGGAGCTGTTTTTT.

The V gene is TRBV7-2, the J gene TRBJ1-3, with D maybe TRBD1 (5 bases). Germline assignment: CDR1 SGHTA and CDR2 FQGNSA. The CDR3 totals 16 residues. V was pared by 5 bases and J by 1 base, with 15 bases between. The CDR3 DNA sequence: TGTGCCAGCAGCCCCCCCGGCCGGACATCTGGAAACACCATATATTTT. It yields the protein CASSPPGRTSGNTIYF.

The chain combines TRBV6-6 with TRBJ1-2; 7 bases are a match to TRBD1. This CDR3 spans 16 amino acids. Trimming took 6 bases from V and 5 from J; bases not matched to a gene: 15. Germline CDR1 reads MNHNY; CDR2 reads SVGAGI (reference sequence). This chain's CDR3 is CASSPHDRAQEYGYTF. Written as DNA, the CDR3 is TGTGCCAGCAGCCCTCACGACAGGGCTCAGGAGTATGGCTACACCTTC.

The V gene is TRBV7-2, the J gene TRBJ2-6, with D perhaps matching TRBD1 (5 bases). V was pared by 5 bases and J by 0 bases, with 8 bases between. This CDR3 contains 15 residues. Germline assignment: CDR1 SGHTA and CDR2 FQGNSA. The CDR3 loop reads CASSQDSSGANVLTF. The CDR3 DNA reads TGTGCCAGCAGCCAAGACAGCTCTGGGGCCAACGTCCTGACTTTC.

The V gene is TRBV9, the J gene TRBJ1-1, with 7 bases matching TRBD1. This CDR3 comprises 15 residues. The germline V gene has CDR1 SGDLS and CDR2 YYNGEE. J gave up 0 bases and V 4 bases, and 6 bases lay outside the gene matches. Here the CDR3 reads CASSPRQGMNTEAFF. The CDR3 bases are TGTGCCAGCAGCCCAAGACAGGGAATGAACACTGAAGCTTTCTTT.

The chain uses TRBV9 and TRBJ2-1; D might be TRBD1 (6 bases). CDR3 size: 15 residues. Per germline, CDR1 SGDLS and CDR2 YYNGEE. V shed 0 bases and J shed 3 bases, with 10 bases lying between them. The DNA of the CDR3 is TGTGCCAGCAGCGTAGCCACAGGGATCTACAATGAGCAGTTCTTC. Translating gives CASSVATGIYNEQFF.

This clone was counted between two and nine times. This rearrangement joins TRBV4-3 to TRBJ1-2, with TRBD1 as a possible D gene (6 bases). Germline V CDR1 and CDR2: LGHNA, YSLEER. The CDR3 is 14 amino acids. V lost 0 bases, J lost 2 bases, and 7 bases lay in between. CDR3 coding DNA: TGCGCCAGCAGCCAAGATGGGGGCAACTATGGCTACACCTTC. Its translation is CASSQDGGNYGYTF.

The chain joins TRBV11-2 to TRBJ2-6; tentatively, D is TRBD2 (6 bases). The CDR3 runs to 18 residues. The germline V and J ends were trimmed by 5 bases and 4 bases, with 21 bases remaining between them. Germline lookup yields CDR1 SGHAT and CDR2 FQNNGV. The CDR3 nucleotides are TGTGCCAGCAGCCACAGGAGCGGGTGGGGGACCGGGGCCAACGTCCTGACTTTC. This sequence encodes CASSHRSGWGTGANVLTF.

V is TRBV7-8 and J is TRBJ2-5; a possible D gene is TRBD2 (6 bases). The CDR3 totals 13 residues. V lost 6 bases and J 2 bases, leaving 10 bases between the germline ends. Germline loops: CDR1 SGHVS, CDR2 FQNEAQ. The CDR3 loop reads CASRRLGQETQYF. In nucleotides, the CDR3 is TGTGCCAGCAGAAGACTAGGGCAAGAGACCCAGTACTTC.

The V gene is TRBV7-3, the J gene TRBJ2-3, with 10 bases aligning to TRBD1. J gave up 5 bases and V 0 bases, and 11 bases lay outside the gene matches. The CDR3 spans 18 residues. In germline, CDR1 is SGHTA, CDR2 FQGTGA. CDR3 in DNA: TGTGCCAGCAGCTTAACGGGACAGGGGCTACCCGGGGGAGATACGCAGTATTTT. This gives the protein CASSLTGQGLPGGDTQYF.

A single count supports this clone. The chain combines TRBV5-4 with TRBJ2-6; the D gene is possibly TRBD2 (6 bases). There are 17 residues in the CDR3. The germline V and J ends were trimmed by 0 bases and 0 bases, with 10 bases remaining between them. Germline V gene data show CDR1 as SGHNT and CDR2 as YYREEE (reference sequence). In nucleotides, the CDR3 is TGTGCCAGCAGCTTGGCTGTCGGGAGCTCTGGGGCCAACGTCCTGACTTTC. Protein: CASSLAVGSSGANVLTF.

J is TRBJ2-1 and V is TRBV4-1, with TRBD2 matching over 9 bases. CDR1 MGHRA and CDR2 YSYEKL come from the germline V gene. Trimming cost V 0 bases and J 4 bases; bases outside gene matches: 4. The CDR3 runs to 16 residues. The CDR3 loop reads CASSQDKGLAYNEQFF. DNA of the CDR3: TGCGCCAGCAGCCAAGATAAAGGACTAGCGTACAATGAGCAGTTCTTC.